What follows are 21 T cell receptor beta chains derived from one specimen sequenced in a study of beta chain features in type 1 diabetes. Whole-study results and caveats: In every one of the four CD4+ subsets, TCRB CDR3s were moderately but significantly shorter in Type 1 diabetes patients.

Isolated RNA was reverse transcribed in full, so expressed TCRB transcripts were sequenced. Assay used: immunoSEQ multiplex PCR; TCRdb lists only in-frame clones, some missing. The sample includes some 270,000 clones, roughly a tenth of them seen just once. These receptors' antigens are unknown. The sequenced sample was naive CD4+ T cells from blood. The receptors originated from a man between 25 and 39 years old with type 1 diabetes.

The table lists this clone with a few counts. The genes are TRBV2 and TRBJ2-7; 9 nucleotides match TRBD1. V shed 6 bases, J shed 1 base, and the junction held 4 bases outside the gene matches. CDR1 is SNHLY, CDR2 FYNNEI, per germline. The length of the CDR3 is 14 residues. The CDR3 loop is CASRATGGSYEQYF. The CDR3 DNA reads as TGTGCCAGCAGGGCGACAGGGGGGTCCTACGAGCAGTACTTC.

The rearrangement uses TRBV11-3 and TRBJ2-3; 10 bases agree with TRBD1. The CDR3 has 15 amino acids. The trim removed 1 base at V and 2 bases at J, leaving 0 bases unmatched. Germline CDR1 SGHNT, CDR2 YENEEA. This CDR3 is CASSLGQGATDTQYF. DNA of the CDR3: TGTGCCAGCAGCTTAGGACAGGGGGCCACAGATACGCAGTATTTT.

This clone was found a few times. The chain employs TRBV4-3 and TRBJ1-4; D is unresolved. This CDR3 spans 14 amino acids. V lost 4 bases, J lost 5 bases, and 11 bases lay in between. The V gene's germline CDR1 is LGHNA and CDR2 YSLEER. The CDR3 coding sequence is TGCGCCAGCAGCCTGGCAGGCCCGAATGAAAAACTGTTTTTT. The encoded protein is CASSLAGPNEKLFF.

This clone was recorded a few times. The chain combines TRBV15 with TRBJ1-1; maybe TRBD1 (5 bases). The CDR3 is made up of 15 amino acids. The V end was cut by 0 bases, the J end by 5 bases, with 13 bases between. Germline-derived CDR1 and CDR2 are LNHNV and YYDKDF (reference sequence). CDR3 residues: CATSRDPGGKTEAFF. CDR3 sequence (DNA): TGTGCCACCAGCAGAGATCCGGGGGGGAAGACTGAAGCTTTCTTT.

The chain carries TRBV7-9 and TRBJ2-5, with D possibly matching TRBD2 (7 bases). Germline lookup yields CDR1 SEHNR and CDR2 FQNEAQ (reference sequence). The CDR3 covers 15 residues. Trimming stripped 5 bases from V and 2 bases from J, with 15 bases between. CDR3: CASSPRGAFQETQYF. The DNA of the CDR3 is TGTGCCAGCAGCCCCCGGGGGGCGTTTCAAGAGACCCAGTACTTC.

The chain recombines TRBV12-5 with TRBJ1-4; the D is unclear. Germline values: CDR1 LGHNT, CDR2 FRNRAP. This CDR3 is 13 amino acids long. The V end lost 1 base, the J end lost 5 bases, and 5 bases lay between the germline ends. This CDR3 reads CASGLALNEKLFF. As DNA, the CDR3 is TGTGCTAGTGGTTTGGCCCTAAATGAAAAACTGTTTTTT.

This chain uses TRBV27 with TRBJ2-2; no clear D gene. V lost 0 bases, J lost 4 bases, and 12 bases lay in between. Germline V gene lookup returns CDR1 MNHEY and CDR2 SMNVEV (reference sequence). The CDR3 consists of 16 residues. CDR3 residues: CASSLSIPSGTGELFF. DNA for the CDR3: TGTGCCAGCAGTTTATCGATCCCTTCGGGCACCGGGGAGCTGTTTTTT.

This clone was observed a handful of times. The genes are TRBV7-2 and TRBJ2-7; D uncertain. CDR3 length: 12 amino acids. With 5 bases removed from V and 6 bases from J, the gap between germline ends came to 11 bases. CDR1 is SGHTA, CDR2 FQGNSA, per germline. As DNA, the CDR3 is TGTGCCAGCAGCCTATTGACACCCGAGCAGTACTTC. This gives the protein CASSLLTPEQYF.

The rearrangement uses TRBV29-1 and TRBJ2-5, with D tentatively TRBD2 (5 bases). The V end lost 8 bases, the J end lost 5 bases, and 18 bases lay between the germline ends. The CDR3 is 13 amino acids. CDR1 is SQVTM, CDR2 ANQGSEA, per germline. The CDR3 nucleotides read TGCAGCTTCTGGCTAGGAGGTGGGGAGACCCAGTACTTC. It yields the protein CSFWLGGGETQYF.

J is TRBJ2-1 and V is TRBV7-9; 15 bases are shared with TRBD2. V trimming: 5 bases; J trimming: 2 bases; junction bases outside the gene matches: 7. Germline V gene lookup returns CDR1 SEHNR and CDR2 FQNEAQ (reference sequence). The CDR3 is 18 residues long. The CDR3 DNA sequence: TGTGCCAGCAGCCCCAGGACTAGCGGGGGGGCCCCCTACAATGAGCAGTTCTTC. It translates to CASSPRTSGGAPYNEQFF.

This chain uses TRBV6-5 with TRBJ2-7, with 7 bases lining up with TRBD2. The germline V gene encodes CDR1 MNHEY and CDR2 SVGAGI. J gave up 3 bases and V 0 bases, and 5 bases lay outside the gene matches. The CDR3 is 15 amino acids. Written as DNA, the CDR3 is TGTGCCAGCAGTTACTCGATACCGGGGGGCTACGAGCAGTACTTC. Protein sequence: CASSYSIPGGYEQYF.

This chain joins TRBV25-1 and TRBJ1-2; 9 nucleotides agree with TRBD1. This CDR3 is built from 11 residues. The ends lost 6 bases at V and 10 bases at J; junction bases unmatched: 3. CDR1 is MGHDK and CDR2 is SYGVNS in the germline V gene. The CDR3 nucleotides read TGTGCCAGCAGAGACAGGGGGGACTACACCTTC. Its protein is CASRDRGDYTF.

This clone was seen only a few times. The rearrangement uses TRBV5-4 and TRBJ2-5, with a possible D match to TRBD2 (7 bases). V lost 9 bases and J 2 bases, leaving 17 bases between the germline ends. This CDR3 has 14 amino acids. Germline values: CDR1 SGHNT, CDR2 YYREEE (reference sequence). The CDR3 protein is CATDVGGGQETQYF. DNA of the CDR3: TGTGCCACCGATGTAGGGGGAGGGCAAGAGACCCAGTACTTC.

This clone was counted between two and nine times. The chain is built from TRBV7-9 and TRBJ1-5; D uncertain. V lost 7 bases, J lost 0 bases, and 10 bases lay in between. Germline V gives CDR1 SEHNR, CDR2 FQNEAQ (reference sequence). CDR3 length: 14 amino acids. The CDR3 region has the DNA TGTGCCAGCACCAAAACTAATAGCAATCAGCCCCAGCATTTT. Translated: CASTKTNSNQPQHF.

Here the CDR3 DNA reads TGTGCCAGCAGTTTTGTCATGAACACTGAAGCTTTCTTT. Amino acids: CASSFVMNTEAFF. The chain recombines TRBV28 with TRBJ1-1; no reliable D call. Germline V lookup: CDR1 MDHEN, CDR2 SYDVKM. V lost 3 bases and J 0 bases, leaving 5 bases between the germline ends. The length of the CDR3 is 13 residues.

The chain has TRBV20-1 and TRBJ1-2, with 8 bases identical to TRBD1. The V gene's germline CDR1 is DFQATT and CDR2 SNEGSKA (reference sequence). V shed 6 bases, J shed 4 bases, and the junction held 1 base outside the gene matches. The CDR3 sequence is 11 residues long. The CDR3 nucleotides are TGCAGTGCGGACAGGGCCTATGGCTACACCTTC. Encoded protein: CSADRAYGYTF.

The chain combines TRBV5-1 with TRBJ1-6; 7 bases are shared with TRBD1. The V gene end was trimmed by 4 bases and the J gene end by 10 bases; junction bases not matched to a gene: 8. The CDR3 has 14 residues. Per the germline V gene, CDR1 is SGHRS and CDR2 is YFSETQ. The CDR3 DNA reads TGCGCCAGCAGCCCCGGGACAGACCGGTCACCCCTCCACTTT. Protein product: CASSPGTDRSPLHF.

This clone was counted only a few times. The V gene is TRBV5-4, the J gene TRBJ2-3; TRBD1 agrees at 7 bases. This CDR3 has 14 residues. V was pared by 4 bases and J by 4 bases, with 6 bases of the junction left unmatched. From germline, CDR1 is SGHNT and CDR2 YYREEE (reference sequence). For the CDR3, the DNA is TGTGCCAGCAGCCCGACAGGGACGGCAGATACGCAGTATTTT. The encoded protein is CASSPTGTADTQYF.

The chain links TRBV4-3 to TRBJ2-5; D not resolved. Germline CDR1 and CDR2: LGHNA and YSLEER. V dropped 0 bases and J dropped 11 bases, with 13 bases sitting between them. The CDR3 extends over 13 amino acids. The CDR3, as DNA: TGCGCCAGCAGCCAAGATTGGGCCGTTCCGCAGTACTTC. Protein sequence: CASSQDWAVPQYF.

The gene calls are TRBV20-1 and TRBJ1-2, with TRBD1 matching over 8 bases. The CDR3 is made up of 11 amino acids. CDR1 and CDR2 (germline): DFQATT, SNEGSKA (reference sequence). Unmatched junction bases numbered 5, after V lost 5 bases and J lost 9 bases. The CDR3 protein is CSASGGSRYTF. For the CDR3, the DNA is TGCAGTGCTTCAGGGGGCTCGCGCTACACCTTC.

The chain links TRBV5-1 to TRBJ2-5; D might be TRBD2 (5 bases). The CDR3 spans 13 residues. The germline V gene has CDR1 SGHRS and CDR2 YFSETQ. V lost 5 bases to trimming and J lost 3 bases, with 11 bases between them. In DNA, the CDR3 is TGCGCCAGCAGTTACGGGGAAAAAGAGACCCAGTACTTC. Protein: CASSYGEKETQYF.